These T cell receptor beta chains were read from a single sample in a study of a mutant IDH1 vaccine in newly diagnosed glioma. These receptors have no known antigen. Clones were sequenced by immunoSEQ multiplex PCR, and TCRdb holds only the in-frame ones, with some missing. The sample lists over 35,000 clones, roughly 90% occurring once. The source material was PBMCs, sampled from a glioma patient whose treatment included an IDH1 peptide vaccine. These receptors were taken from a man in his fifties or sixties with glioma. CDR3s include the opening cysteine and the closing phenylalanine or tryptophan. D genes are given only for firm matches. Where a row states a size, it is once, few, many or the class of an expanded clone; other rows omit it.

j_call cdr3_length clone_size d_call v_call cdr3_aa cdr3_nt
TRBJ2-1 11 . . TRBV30 CAWSEGGIQFF TGTGCCTGGAGCGAAGGTGGAATACAGTTCTTC
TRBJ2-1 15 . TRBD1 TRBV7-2 CASSPTRGQGYEQFF TGTGCCAGCAGCCCCACCCGGGGACAGGGGTATGAGCAGTTCTTC
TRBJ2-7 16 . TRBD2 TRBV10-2 CASSDPGLADSYEQYF TGCGCCAGCAGTGACCCGGGACTAGCGGACTCCTACGAGCAGTACTTC
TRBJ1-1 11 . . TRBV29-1 CSTGRNTEAFF TGCAGCACTGGAAGGAACACTGAAGCTTTCTTT
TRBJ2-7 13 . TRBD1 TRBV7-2 CASSPGQTYEQYF TGTGCCAGCAGCCCGGGACAGACCTACGAGCAGTACTTC
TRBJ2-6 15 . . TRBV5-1 CASSLFGEGANVLTF TGCGCCAGCAGCTTGTTTGGGGAAGGGGCCAACGTCCTGACTTTC
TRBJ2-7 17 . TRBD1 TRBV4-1 CASSQGRRTGGFREQYF TGCGCCAGCAGCCAGGGTCGGCGTACAGGGGGCTTCCGCGAGCAGTACTTC
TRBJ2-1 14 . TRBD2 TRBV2 CASSVQRDYNEQFF TGTGCCAGCAGTGTACAGCGGGACTACAATGAGCAGTTCTTC
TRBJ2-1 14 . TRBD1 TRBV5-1 CASSGGTGYNEQFF TGCGCCAGCAGCGGGGGGACAGGTTACAATGAGCAGTTCTTC
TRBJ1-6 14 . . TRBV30 CAWSVNGLNSPLHF TGTGCCTGGAGTGTAAACGGTCTGAATTCACCCCTCCACTTT
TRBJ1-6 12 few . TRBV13 CASRRGDSPLHF TGTGCCAGCAGAAGGGGCGACTCACCCCTCCACTTT
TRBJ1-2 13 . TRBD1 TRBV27 CASSHDRGYGYTF TGTGCCAGCAGTCACGACAGGGGCTATGGCTACACCTTC
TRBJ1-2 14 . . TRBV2 CASSDGSLSYGYTF TGTGCCAGCAGTGACGGGTCACTGAGCTATGGCTACACCTTC
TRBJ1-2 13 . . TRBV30 CAWNKPGALGYTF TGTGCCTGGAATAAGCCCGGGGCTCTTGGCTACACCTTC
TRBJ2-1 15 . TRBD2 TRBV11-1 CASSFQRGGIYEQFF TGTGCCAGCAGCTTCCAGCGGGGGGGCATATATGAGCAGTTCTTC
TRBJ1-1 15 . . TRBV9 CASSGDQTWGSEAFF TGTGCCAGCAGCGGGGACCAGACCTGGGGGAGTGAAGCTTTCTTT
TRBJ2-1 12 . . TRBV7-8 CASSQIHNEQFF TGTGCCAGCAGCCAGATTCACAATGAGCAGTTCTTC
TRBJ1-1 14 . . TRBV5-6 CASSLGAGNTEAFF TGTGCCAGCAGCCTTGGGGCAGGAAACACTGAAGCTTTCTTT
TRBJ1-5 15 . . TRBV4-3 CASSQDGDSNQPQHF TGCGCCAGCAGCCAAGATGGGGATAGCAATCAGCCCCAGCATTTT
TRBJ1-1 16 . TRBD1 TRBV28 CASRQGGLRMNTEAFF TGTGCCAGTAGACAGGGCGGATTGAGGATGAACACTGAAGCTTTCTTT
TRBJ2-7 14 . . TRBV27 CASSLWPRGYEQYF TGTGCCAGCAGTTTATGGCCCAGAGGATACGAGCAGTACTTC
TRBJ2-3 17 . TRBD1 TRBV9 CASSPTIPGGPTDTQYF TGTGCCAGCAGCCCTACGATCCCAGGGGGTCCCACAGATACGCAGTATTTT
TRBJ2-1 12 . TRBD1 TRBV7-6 CASGQGSNEQFF TGTGCCAGCGGACAGGGATCCAATGAGCAGTTCTTC
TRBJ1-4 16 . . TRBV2 CASSEARRGANEKLFF TGTGCCAGCAGTGAAGCGCGGCGAGGGGCTAATGAAAAACTGTTTTTT